Listed below are T cell receptor beta chains from one sample, sequenced in a study of blood T cell repertoires in COVID-19. Assay used: immunoSEQ multiplex PCR; TCRdb lists only in-frame clones, some missing. The sample consists of approximately 200,000 clones, about 86% of them appearing once. Specimen: PBMCs or T cells enriched from blood (not recorded which). The receptors derive from a woman aged 30 to 39 who had been exposed to COVID-19. Both conserved end residues are part of each CDR3. The D gene is left open where the match is weak. Clone size, where shown, is once, few, many, or a class for clones that have expanded.

TRBJ2-7,TRBV29-1,TRBD1,once,CSVEEDRNPSGEQYF,TGCAGCGTTGAAGAGGACAGGAACCCAAGTGGCGAGCAGTACTTC
TRBJ1-5,TRBV24-1,TRBD1,.,CATGAGGLNQPQHF,TGTGCCACCGGGGCAGGGGGCCTCAATCAGCCCCAGCATTTT
TRBJ2-3,TRBV9,.,.,CASSARSRTDTQYF,TGTGCCAGCAGCGCTCGGAGTAGAACAGATACGCAGTATTTT
TRBJ1-2,TRBV29-1,.,.,CSVPSGSGYTF,TGCAGCGTTCCGTCGGGGTCGGGCTACACCTTC
TRBJ1-6,TRBV6-5,TRBD1,once,CASRGQRDSPLHF,TGTGCCAGCAGGGGACAGCGGGATTCACCCCTCCACTTT
TRBJ2-4,TRBV27,.,.,CASSWVQNKNIQYF,TGTGCCAGCAGTTGGGTACAGAACAAAAACATTCAGTACTTC
TRBJ2-7,TRBV29-1,TRBD1,.,CSVSDRDEQYF,TGCAGCGTCTCCGACAGGGACGAGCAGTACTTC
TRBJ1-2,TRBV18,TRBD1,.,CASSADRVPDYGYTF,TGTGCCAGCTCAGCCGACAGGGTCCCGGACTATGGCTACACCTTC
TRBJ2-7,TRBV5-1,TRBD1,.,CASSYGTGTVEQYF,TGCGCCAGCAGCTACGGGACAGGGACGGTCGAGCAGTACTTC
TRBJ2-7,TRBV19,TRBD1,.,CASTGQPDYEQYF,TGTGCCAGTACGGGACAGCCGGACTACGAGCAGTACTTC
TRBJ1-2,TRBV15,TRBD1,.,CATSSPTEGAEVYGYTF,TGTGCCACCAGCTCCCCGACAGAGGGGGCCGAGGTCTATGGCTACACCTTC
TRBJ2-1,TRBV6-6,.,.,CASSGTDYNEQFF,TGTGCCAGCAGCGGGACTGACTACAATGAGCAGTTCTTC
TRBJ2-5,TRBV10-3,.,.,CAIGEVGGAPETQYF,TGTGCCATCGGGGAAGTGGGAGGAGCCCCGGAGACCCAGTACTTC
TRBJ1-2,TRBV18,.,.,CASSLSELYGYTF,TGTGCGAGCTCACTATCGGAGCTATATGGCTACACCTTC
TRBJ1-1,TRBV11-2,.,.,CASSLSRGTEAFF,TGTGCCAGCAGCTTAAGCAGAGGCACTGAAGCTTTCTTT
TRBJ2-5,TRBV30,TRBD2,.,CASSRTSGGSGETQYF,TGTGCCTCATCTCGGACTAGCGGGGGGTCGGGTGAGACCCAGTACTTC